This entry is about one T cell receptor (beta chain). The data derive from a study of memory CD4+ T cells and cytomegalovirus serostatus. The CDR3 spans 15 residues. The V and J ends lost 3 bases and 2 bases respectively, with 11 bases between them. CDR1 and CDR2 from the germline V gene are MGHRA and YSYEKL. Per the original data handling: After removing out-of-frame reads, under 2.5 million distinct TCRbeta sequences remained. Only in-frame clones appear in the TCRdb table, and some are missing; sequencing was by immunoSEQ multiplex PCR. V and J calls and clone size follow that table, whereas D and trimming were derived from the DNA. The table records some 44,000 clones, approximately 84% of them present only once. Single viable CD3+CD4+CD8-CD45RO+ cells were sorted as the memory CD4+ T cells. Positive selection with CD4 microbeads enriched total CD4+ T cells.

This receptor was taken from an adult in good health and CMV-seronegative. The rearrangement joins TRBV4-1 to TRBJ1-5; D perhaps matches TRBD1 (5 bases). The sequenced material came from memory CD4+ T cells from blood. The CDR3 sequence: CASSQTRQRNQPQHF. As DNA, the CDR3 is TGCGCCAGCAGCCAGACTCGACAGCGCAATCAGCCCCAGCATTTT.